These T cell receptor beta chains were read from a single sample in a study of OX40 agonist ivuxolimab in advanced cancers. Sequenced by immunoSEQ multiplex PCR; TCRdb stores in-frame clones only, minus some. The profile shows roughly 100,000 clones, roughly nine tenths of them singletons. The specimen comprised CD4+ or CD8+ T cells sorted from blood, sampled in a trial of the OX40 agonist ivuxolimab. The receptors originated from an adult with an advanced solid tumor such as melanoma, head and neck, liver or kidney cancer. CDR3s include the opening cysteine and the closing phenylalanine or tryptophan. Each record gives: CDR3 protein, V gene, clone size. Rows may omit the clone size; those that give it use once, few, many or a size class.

CASSIGRVTEGYGYTF,TRBV19,.
CASSVRGGASDTQYF,TRBV9,.
CASSFFGTDSYEQYF,TRBV28,.
CASSVGTGGFYEQYF,TRBV2,.
CATLVGNSPLHF,TRBV28,.
CASSFLLQGAGTGELFF,TRBV28,.
CASSYLGGSGYTF,TRBV27,.
CASSLGLAGGPTYNEQFF,TRBV9,.
CASTGVDRVQPQHF,TRBV28,.
CASVSAATQDMNTEAFF,TRBV28,.
CASSLSSGAGGEKLFF,TRBV28,.
CATGQGGYEQYF,TRBV25-1,.
CASSLERATNYGYTF,TRBV5-1,.
CASSPSGGFSYEQYF,TRBV7-9,.
CASTFSVLQETQYF,TRBV5-6,.
CASSGPLTGNEKLFF,TRBV5-1,.
CASSLSGASGGASSYNEQFF,TRBV4-1,.
CASRMGGMNTGELFF,TRBV19,.
CASNPTGYGGNSPLHF,TRBV28,few
CASSWGTEGNPPLHF,TRBV5-1,.
CAISERQQAYEQYF,TRBV10-3,.
CASTPFILGTDTQYF,TRBV5-1,.
CARRVAGVYEQYF,TRBV28,once
CASTRPPSYEQYF,TRBV27,.
CASSAQGLANYGYTF,TRBV7-2,.
CASSVWDWANSPLHF,TRBV9,.
CASSLVRSPYGYTF,TRBV11-2,.
CASSLAGVDTQYF,TRBV5-8,.
CASNSGLFTDTQYF,TRBV28,.
CASSTGGSDTQYF,TRBV19,once
CASSFGNTGELFF,TRBV6-6,.
CASSKQGTDTQYF,TRBV19,.
CASSLGQQTDTQYF,TRBV11-2,.
CATKLGSSGNTIYF,TRBV2,once
CASSKNVRDTDLAKNIQYF,TRBV21-1,.
CASTSSGGAWETQYF,TRBV6-5,.
CASSIARGYHEQYF,TRBV19,.
CASREGQPNTGELFF,TRBV7-2,.
CASSLASFTGRKAFF,TRBV7-2,.
CASSFKRGFQETQYF,TRBV7-2,once
CASSPGGLGTPLYYGYTF,TRBV5-1,once
CASSSATDTQYF,TRBV6-5,.